Listed below are T cell receptor beta chains from one sample, sequenced in a study of blood T cell repertoires in COVID-19. Here immunoSEQ multiplex PCR was the method, and the copy in TCRdb shows in-frame clones only, minus some. The sample consists of about 270,000 clones, around 90% of them appearing once. Sequencing was carried out using peripheral blood. The receptors shown here come from a man in his fifties or sixties with acute or convalescent COVID-19. The CDR3 runs from the conserved cysteine through the conserved F or W. Fields, in order: V gene, CDR3 length, D gene, clone size, J gene, CDR3 DNA, CDR3 protein. D genes are given only for firm matches. Only some rows state a clone size, as once, few, many or a class for expanded clones.

TRBV18,22,TRBD1,.,TRBJ1-6,TGTGCCAGCTCACCTTGGACAGGGTTTGCAGGGCCCAGGAGCTCCTATAATTCACCCCTCCACTTT,CASSPWTGFAGPRSSYNSPLHF
TRBV20-1,11,.,.,TRBJ1-2,TGCAGTGCCCCCAGGAACTATGGCTACACCTTC,CSAPRNYGYTF
TRBV6-5,15,.,.,TRBJ2-3,TGTGCCAGCTCTCTTGTCGAGGGGGTATTCGATACGCAGTATTTT,CASSLVEGVFDTQYF
TRBV9,16,TRBD1,.,TRBJ1-3,TGTGCCAGCAGCGTAGCTGGACAGGTCGGTGGAAACACCATATATTTT,CASSVAGQVGGNTIYF
TRBV5-8,15,.,.,TRBJ1-6,TGTGCCAGCAGTCCGTTACTCTCCTATAATTCACCCCTCCACTTT,CASSPLLSYNSPLHF
TRBV7-8,18,.,.,TRBJ1-3,TGTGCCAGCAGCCCCCAGGGGATTACCTCATATGGTGGAAACACCATATATTTT,CASSPQGITSYGGNTIYF
TRBV2,12,.,.,TRBJ2-7,TGTGCCAGCAGTGGCGAGGGGGACGAGCAGTACTTC,CASSGEGDEQYF
TRBV5-1,16,.,.,TRBJ1-3,TGCGCCAGCAGCTCCCTGACGGGAAGCTCTGGAAACACCATATATTTT,CASSSLTGSSGNTIYF
TRBV24-1,14,TRBD1,once,TRBJ2-2,TGTGCCACCAGCCGGACAGGGGACACCGGGGAGCTGTTTTTT,CATSRTGDTGELFF
TRBV19,15,TRBD1,.,TRBJ2-2,TGTGCCAGTCAACCCAGGGGGCGAAGCACCGGGGAGCTGTTTTTT,CASQPRGRSTGELFF
TRBV30,13,.,.,TRBJ1-5,TGTGCCTGGCGACAGCTTCCCAATCAGCCCCAGCATTTT,CAWRQLPNQPQHF
TRBV30,13,.,.,TRBJ1-6,TGTGCCTGGAGAGGCGGCTATAATTCACCCCTCCACTTT,CAWRGGYNSPLHF
TRBV7-9,14,.,.,TRBJ2-2,TGTGCCAGCAAGAGCGGATTTAACACCGGGGAGCTGTTTTTT,CASKSGFNTGELFF
TRBV11-2,20,.,.,TRBJ2-5,TGTGCCAGCAGCTTAGAAAAAAGGGCCTCGATGGGGGGGCTAAGGGAGACCCAGTACTTC,CASSLEKRASMGGLRETQYF
TRBV13,15,.,.,TRBJ1-2,TGTGCCAGCAGCTTAGAAAGGGGCGCTTTCTATGGCTACACCTTC,CASSLERGAFYGYTF
TRBV30,15,.,.,TRBJ1-2,TGTGCCTGGAGTGCCACAGGGCCAGCTAACTATGGCTACACCTTC,CAWSATGPANYGYTF